Listed below are T cell receptor beta chains from one sample, sequenced in a study of CD4 T cells in relation to SARS-CoV-2 and coronaviruses. These receptors lack a known antigen. Libraries were prepared by immunoSEQ multiplex PCR; TCRdb keeps only in-frame clonotypes and omits some of them. The table includes under 13,000 clones, 84% detected once. Material: CD4+ T cells from PBMCs, cultured in vitro. The receptor source for this set is a human donor in good health. The CDR3 runs from the conserved cysteine through the conserved F or W. D genes are given only for firm matches.

V gene	J gene	D gene	CDR3 protein	CDR3 DNA
TRBV6-2/TRBV6-3	TRBJ1-6	-	CASSYGDRRNSPLHF	TGTGCCAGCAGTTACGGTGACAGACGCAATTCACCCCTCCACTTT
TRBV2	TRBJ1-4	TRBD1	CASREQGAPNEKLFF	TGTGCCAGCAGGGAACAGGGGGCGCCTAATGAAAAACTGTTTTTT
TRBV28	TRBJ1-3	-	CASSPQGTRNTIYF	TGTGCCAGCAGTCCCCAAGGGACCCGAAACACCATATATTTT
TRBV7-2	TRBJ1-1	-	CASRAGVNTEAFF	TGTGCCAGCAGGGCAGGGGTAAACACTGAAGCTTTCTTT
TRBV29-1	TRBJ1-1	TRBD1	CSVRTGGNTEAFF	TGCAGCGTTCGGACAGGAGGAAACACTGAAGCTTTCTTT
TRBV7-2	TRBJ2-3	TRBD2	CASSLGPAGGNTQYF	TGTGCCAGCAGCTTAGGCCCAGCGGGGGGTAATACGCAGTATTTT
TRBV5-8	TRBJ2-3	-	CASSLLGARDTQYF	TGTGCCAGCAGCTTGCTGGGGGCGAGAGATACGCAGTATTTT
TRBV3-1/TRBV3-2	TRBJ1-4	TRBD1	CASSFSADRPLNEKLFF	TGTGCCAGCAGCTTTTCCGCGGACAGGCCCCTTAATGAAAAACTGTTTTTT
TRBV12-3/TRBV12-4	TRBJ2-1	-	CASTYGGEKQFF	TGTGCCAGCACCTACGGGGGAGAGAAGCAGTTCTTC
TRBV4-2	TRBJ2-1	-	CASSPDTRSSYNEQFF	TGTGCCAGCAGCCCCGACACCCGGAGCTCCTACAATGAGCAGTTCTTC